This T cell receptor beta chain was profiled in a study of blood T cell repertoires in COVID-19. Whole-study context: Sites in the United States, Italy and Spain provided acute and convalescent COVID-19 samples.

Assay used: immunoSEQ multiplex PCR; TCRdb lists only in-frame clones, some missing. This table has about 76,000 clones, under 95% appearing once. The material sequenced was peripheral blood. The receptor comes from a human donor in a cohort sampled during active COVID-19.

The CDR3 sequence is CASSLRDSSYNEQFF. CDR3 nucleotide sequence: TGCGCCAGCAGCCTCCGGGACAGCTCCTACAATGAGCAGTTCTTC. The J gene is TRBJ2-1, the V gene TRBV4-3; 7 positions agree with TRBD1. After removal of 4 bases from V and 0 bases from J, the junction contained 3 bases not matched to a gene. CDR1 and CDR2 (germline): LGHNA, YSLEER. The CDR3 covers 15 residues.